This T cell receptor beta chain was profiled in a study of T cell responses to AZD1222 COVID-19 vaccine (dated by TCRdb to the early 2020s). Turning to the overall study: AZD1222 recipients with second doses at about 4 weeks or about 12 weeks were pooled, because spike-specific TCR depth and breadth did not differ between schedules. TCR sequencing covered 230 to 250 trial participants: nearly 210 given two doses of AZD1222 and 26 given two doses of MenACWY control vaccine. Enrollment into the trials was organized by age into subgroups of 18-55, 56-69 and 70-plus years, and those subgroups contained about 160, 30 and 59 TCR-sequenced participants, respectively. The paper as a whole reports these results and caveats: Epitopes outside the regions mutated in the B.1.351 and B.1.1.7 variants were reportedly recognized by nearly half of the unique spike-specific TCRs. In the small 56-69-year group, the increase in depth fell short of significance, most likely because of low power. Participants were mostly white British, with more females than males. The authors suggested clonal diversity may have been underestimated. Because no day 14 peak-response samples were available, the repertoires could be characterized only after the peak T cell response. Only a handful of AZD1222 recipients were SARS-CoV-2 seropositive at baseline, limiting conclusions about previously exposed vaccinees. Spike-specific TCR breadth and depth rose significantly after two AZD1222 doses compared with day 0 and with MenACWY recipients. The whole spike protein was spanned by vaccine-associated CD4 TCRs, and dominant responses were seen in regions 160-218 and 743-854.

The time point label corresponds to: baseline before first vaccination. Samples from vaccinated people were obtained from the UK trials COV001 and COV002, which included a single-blind randomized controlled phase 2/3 trial of AZD1222 (ChAdOx1 nCoV-19) in healthy adults. Trial participant PBMC samples were collected at day 0 and day 28 after the second dose for TCRbeta chain sequencing. In the case of this clone: Its antigen is unknown. No base-level quality is on record; no much larger clone is a single base apart.

The CDR3 regions of human TCRbeta chains were subjected to immunosequencing. As for the original processing: Repertoire TCRs were checked for matches against a reference library of SARS-CoV-2-specific TCRs that had been generated using the MIRA antigen-specificity platform. Breadth was defined as the fraction of unique TCRs that were SARS-CoV-2-associated. Depth was defined as the fraction of total T cells that were SARS-CoV-2-associated. Using the MIRA data, every spike-specific TCR was mapped to the spike region that the TCR reacted to and assigned to either a CD4 or a CD8 class. Log10-transformed breadth and depth values were compared by one-way ANOVA with Sidak's multiple comparisons tests. TCRdb holds this immuneACCESS table with in-frame rearrangements only. Some clones are missing; in checked studies, unresolved V genes explain under half, and the rest has no known cause. V and J calls and clone size are those listed in that table; D and trimming were worked out from the DNA. This sample gives about 120,000 clones in total; about 90% of them show up just once. The ten most abundant clones make up 5.4% of the sample.

V is shortened by 4 bases, J by 5 bases, and the region joining them spans 16 bases. For CDR1 and CDR2, the germline V gene lists SGDLS and YYNGEE. CDR3 length: 14 amino acids, cysteine to phenylalanine. The DNA shown is the 42-base CDR3, in frame from base 1. This specimen was peripheral blood, taken on day 0 of AZD1222 vaccination. The chain joins TRBV9 to TRBJ2-7; the D region is possibly TRBD1 or TRBD2, each matching across 9 bases. The sequence was collected from an adult in good health. The DNA is as follows: TGTGCCAGCAGCCCTAGCGGGACAGGGAACGAGCAGTACTTC. Its translation is CASSPSGTGNEQYF.